One and the same sample provided the 22 T cell receptor beta chains below, sequenced in a study of cytomegalovirus exposure and HLA in healthy donors. Sequencing used immunoSEQ multiplex PCR; TCRdb keeps in-frame clones, though not all of them. The sample records about 180,000 clones, less than 85% being singletons. The sequenced sample consisted of PBMCs. The receptor set was obtained from a man between 18 and 29 years old in good health and CMV-seropositive.

The sample holds a few counts of this clone. This rearrangement joins TRBV30 to TRBJ1-1, with unresolved D. The V end was cut by 6 bases, the J end by 3 bases, with 11 bases between. CDR3 length: 12 residues. Germline-derived CDR1 and CDR2 are GTSNPN and SVGIG (reference sequence). CDR3 in amino acids: CACIVRYTEAFF. CDR3 coding DNA: TGTGCCTGTATCGTACGGTACACTGAAGCTTTCTTT.

V gene TRBV27 combines with J gene TRBJ1-4; 8 positions match TRBD1. The CDR3 loop spans 17 amino acids. The V and J ends lost 6 bases and 8 bases, in that order; junction bases with no gene match: 17. The germline CDR1 and CDR2 sequences are MNHEY and SMNVEV (reference sequence). This chain's CDR3 is CASSWSGTGTIFEKLFF. In DNA form, the CDR3 reads TGTGCCAGCAGCTGGTCCGGGACAGGCACGATCTTCGAAAAACTGTTTTTT.

This chain joins TRBV2 and TRBJ1-5, with 8 bases identical to TRBD1. Trimming cost V 6 bases and J 4 bases; bases outside gene matches: 2. CDR1 and CDR2 from the germline V gene are SNHLY and FYNNEI. The CDR3 is made up of 13 amino acids. For the CDR3, the DNA is TGTGCCAGCAGCCAGGGGGCGAATCAGCCCCAGCATTTT. Protein: CASSQGANQPQHF.

The gene calls are TRBV11-2 and TRBJ2-7, with 9 bases lining up with TRBD1. CDR3 length equals 15 residues. J was trimmed by 7 bases and V by 5 bases; bases with no gene match: 12. Germline values: CDR1 SGHAT, CDR2 FQNNGV. The CDR3 loop reads CASSVSGTGIREQYF. DNA of the CDR3: TGTGCCAGCAGCGTGTCCGGGACAGGGATACGGGAGCAGTACTTC.

V usage is TRBV7-2 and J usage is TRBJ2-7; TRBD1 agrees at 7 bases. The ends lost 0 bases at V and 4 bases at J; junction bases unmatched: 15. This CDR3 region has 18 residues. CDR1 SGHTA and CDR2 FQGNSA come from the germline V gene. In DNA form, the CDR3 reads TGTGCCAGCAGCTTAGCCTCCCCCGCGACAGGGTTAAGATACGAGCAGTACTTC. It translates to CASSLASPATGLRYEQYF.

This clone was seen just once. The chain combines TRBV27 with TRBJ1-1; D might be TRBD1 (5 bases). V lost 7 bases and J lost 4, with 10 bases in between. Germline CDR1 and CDR2: MNHEY and SMNVEV (reference sequence). This CDR3 comprises 12 residues. Written as DNA, the CDR3 is TGTGCCAGCAAATCAGGGCCCACTGAAGCTTTCTTT. This codes for CASKSGPTEAFF.

The chain recombines TRBV19 with TRBJ1-2, with D unresolved. Germline values: CDR1 LNHDA, CDR2 SQIVND (reference sequence). Trimming shortened V by 5 bases and J by 7 bases, and 11 bases separated the two germline ends. The CDR3 sequence is 12 residues long. The CDR3 DNA reads TGTGCCAGTAGTGCTAGAGGGAGTGGCTACACCTTC. Amino acid sequence: CASSARGSGYTF.

The V gene is TRBV2, the J gene TRBJ2-3, with TRBD1 matching over 9 bases. The germline V gene has CDR1 SNHLY and CDR2 FYNNEI. V was pared by 11 bases and J by 2 bases, with 5 bases of the junction left unmatched. This CDR3 has 13 residues. The CDR3 spells CAGRDRDTDTQYF. In nucleotides, the CDR3 is TGTGCCGGAAGGGACAGGGACACAGATACGCAGTATTTT.

The chain combines TRBV7-8 with TRBJ2-3; 15 positions match TRBD2. V lost 5 bases, J lost 5 bases, and 8 bases stayed unmatched. Per germline, CDR1 SGHVS and CDR2 FQNEAQ. The CDR3 contains 17 residues. CDR3 region: CASSGRTSGRAQDTQYF. Here the CDR3 DNA reads TGTGCCAGCAGCGGCAGGACTAGCGGGAGGGCCCAAGATACGCAGTATTTT.

J is TRBJ1-5 and V is TRBV4-1, with TRBD1 identical over 9 bases. The CDR3 has 17 residues. The V and J ends lost 0 bases and 1 base, in that order; junction bases with no gene match: 4. The V gene's germline CDR1 is MGHRA and CDR2 YSYEKL. The CDR3 is CASSQDRDRASNQPQHF. CDR3 nucleotide sequence: TGCGCCAGCAGCCAAGACAGGGACAGGGCGAGCAATCAGCCCCAGCATTTT.

The genes are TRBV2 and TRBJ2-7; TRBD1 might be the D (6 bases). Looked up from germline, CDR1 is SNHLY and CDR2 is FYNNEI. The CDR3 sequence is 15 residues long. V was shortened by 7 bases and J by 2 bases, with 18 bases between the two germline ends. The CDR3 nucleotides are TGTGCCAGCATGGGTTCGGGGACACTTACCTACGAGCAGTACTTC. Encoded protein: CASMGSGTLTYEQYF.

The gene calls are TRBV27 and TRBJ1-1; unclear D gene. CDR3 length: 14 amino acids. V lost 4 bases, J lost 9 bases, and 18 bases lay in between. Germline-derived CDR1 and CDR2 are MNHEY and SMNVEV (reference sequence). Here the CDR3 reads CASSSPLVQSQAFF. CDR3 in DNA: TGTGCCAGCAGTTCTCCTCTTGTACAGTCACAAGCTTTCTTT.

The V call is TRBV4-1, the J call TRBJ2-3, with TRBD1 matching over 8 bases. The CDR3 has 16 residues. V lost 3 bases, J lost 5 bases, and 10 bases stayed unmatched. Germline CDR1 is MGHRA and CDR2 is YSYEKL. In nucleotides, the CDR3 is TGCGCCAGCAGCCAGCCAGGGGGCAGGTTTCGAGATACGCAGTATTTT. It is translated as CASSQPGGRFRDTQYF.

The V and J genes are TRBV11-3 and TRBJ2-7; 8 nucleotides line up with TRBD2. Germline values: CDR1 SGHNT, CDR2 YENEEA. The CDR3 runs 15 residues. J lost 1 base, V lost 5 bases, and 7 bases had no gene match. The CDR3 is CASSPGLDGSYEQYF. DNA for the CDR3: TGTGCCAGCAGCCCGGGACTAGATGGGTCCTACGAGCAGTACTTC.

The chain couples TRBV19 to TRBJ2-1; 10 positions match TRBD2. Germline V gives CDR1 LNHDA, CDR2 SQIVND (reference sequence). J gave up 6 bases and V 3 bases, and 2 bases lay outside the gene matches. The CDR3 runs 14 residues. CDR3 in amino acids: CASSIGLAANEQFF. The CDR3 DNA reads TGTGCCAGTAGTATCGGACTAGCGGCCAATGAGCAGTTCTTC.

The rearrangement uses TRBV4-2 and TRBJ1-4; tentatively, D is TRBD1 (6 bases). Germline V lookup: CDR1 LGHNA, CDR2 YNFKEQ. The CDR3 contains 16 residues. V was pared by 2 bases and J by 5 bases, with 15 bases between. The CDR3 is CASSQPLTGLNEKLFF. CDR3 coding DNA: TGTGCCAGCAGCCAACCTTTGACAGGATTAAATGAAAAACTGTTTTTT.

This clone was seen more than once but under ten times. The rearrangement uses TRBV4-2 and TRBJ2-5, with D hard to call. CDR1 and CDR2 (germline): LGHNA, YNFKEQ. The V end was cut by 0 bases, the J end by 4 bases, with 9 bases between. This CDR3 region has 14 residues. The CDR3 loop reads CASSQDAVGETQYF. The CDR3 nucleotides are TGTGCCAGCAGCCAAGATGCGGTGGGAGAGACCCAGTACTTC.

This rearrangement joins TRBV19 to TRBJ1-2; unclear D gene. This CDR3 contains 15 residues. Germline CDR1 and CDR2: LNHDA and SQIVND (reference sequence). V was clipped by 0 bases and J by 5 bases, with 13 bases between them. The CDR3 here is CASSIDLGGPYGYTF. CDR3 coding DNA: TGTGCCAGTAGTATAGATCTTGGAGGTCCTTATGGCTACACCTTC.

CDR3 sequence: CASSQEKYETSRYEQYF. CDR3 nucleotide sequence: TGCGCCAGCAGCCAAGAAAAGTACGAGACTAGCAGGTACGAGCAGTACTTC. The genes are TRBV4-1 and TRBJ2-7; 7 bases map to TRBD2. V gave up 0 bases and J gave up 4 bases; unmatched junction bases: 12. The germline CDR1 and CDR2 sequences are MGHRA and YSYEKL. The CDR3 length is 17 residues.

This sequence joins TRBV13 and TRBJ2-2; TRBD2 matches 9 bases. V trimming: 4 bases; J trimming: 5 bases; junction bases outside the gene matches: 11. Germline V lookup: CDR1 PRHDT, CDR2 FYEKMQ (reference sequence). This CDR3 has 17 amino acids. The CDR3 DNA follows: TGTGCCAGCAGCTCCCGAAGGAGCGGGGGGCTGACCGGGGAGCTGTTTTTT. It codes for CASSSRRSGGLTGELFF. Complete variable domain (other parts from reference TRBV13 and TRBJ2-2): AAGVIQSPRHLIKEKRETATLKCYPIPRHDTVYWYQQGPGQDPQFLISFYEKMQSDKGSIPDRFSAQQFSDYHSELNMSSLELGDSALYFCASSSRRSGGLTGELFFGEGSRLTVL.

The chain employs TRBV2 and TRBJ1-1, with a tentative D call TRBD1 (5 bases). V lost 5 bases, J lost 5 bases, and 21 bases lay in between. This CDR3 comprises 16 residues. The germline V gene has CDR1 SNHLY and CDR2 FYNNEI. The CDR3 is CASSPTGGVMGTEAFF. CDR3 nucleotide sequence: TGTGCCAGCAGTCCAACAGGAGGGGTCATGGGGACTGAAGCTTTCTTT.

This clone was found once. This chain connects TRBV6-1 to TRBJ2-7, with D tentatively TRBD1 (6 bases). Germline loops: CDR1 MNHNS, CDR2 SASEGT. The CDR3 has 14 residues. The V and J ends lost 7 bases and 5 bases respectively, with 18 bases between them. CDR3 protein: CASTRRGGSDEQYF. CDR3 nucleotides: TGTGCCAGCACTAGAAGAGGGGGTAGCGACGAGCAGTACTTC.